A selection of T cell receptor beta chains follows, all from one sample in a study of shared clonotypes between healthy human individuals. Data came from immunoSEQ multiplex PCR; TCRdb stores just in-frame clones and leaves some out. Of more than 400,000 clones listed, approximately 95% are singletons. Sequencing was done on a sample of naive CD4+ T cells sorted from blood. These TCRs come from a woman aged 25 to 39 in good health. The CDR3 runs from the conserved cysteine through the conserved F or W. The D gene is left open where the match is weak.

j_call,d_call,v_call,cdr3_aa
TRBJ2-3,-,TRBV9,CASSPTGAADTQYF
TRBJ2-1,-,TRBV7-2,CASSLALLVKNEQFF
TRBJ2-3,TRBD2,TRBV5-1,CASSREEATQYF
TRBJ2-3,TRBD2,TRBV11-2,CASSWTSGRPGTQYF
TRBJ2-2,-,TRBV7-9,CASSSPSGANTGELFF
TRBJ1-2,-,TRBV2,CASKISGSSGYGYTF
TRBJ2-1,-,TRBV29-1,CSEKAYNEQFF
TRBJ2-5,-,TRBV6-5,CASSGRVGTQYF
TRBJ1-2,-,TRBV29-1,CSVASGDYGYTF
TRBJ2-2,-,TRBV28,CASSRLPFGLFF
TRBJ1-5,TRBD1,TRBV19,CASSYQFLGTGASPQHF
TRBJ2-7,-,TRBV29-1,CSAVDTGRNYEQYF
TRBJ2-5,TRBD1,TRBV14,CASSPGTVQETQYF
TRBJ1-5,TRBD1,TRBV28,CASRSPWTGLNQPQHF
TRBJ1-2,-,TRBV28,CASSIPLGGGYTF
TRBJ2-7,TRBD2,TRBV19,CASSTRTSGRGEQYF
TRBJ2-2,TRBD1,TRBV27,CASSFRGTGDTGELFF
TRBJ2-7,TRBD2,TRBV13,CASSLSRGGSYEQYF
TRBJ2-1,TRBD2,TRBV9,CASGLSTSAQQFF
TRBJ2-5,TRBD2,TRBV28,CVSSWVAGGGETQYF
TRBJ2-2,TRBD2,TRBV2,CASSEVGSGLAGVNTGELFF
TRBJ2-7,-,TRBV9,CASSVGGYSYEQYF
TRBJ2-1,TRBD2,TRBV5-1,CASSAILAGNNEQFF
TRBJ2-3,-,TRBV19,CASSIELGRAEQYF
TRBJ2-7,-,TRBV18,CASSPGSSYEQYF
TRBJ1-4,-,TRBV4-1,CASSPRDGSFNEKLFF
TRBJ1-5,-,TRBV28,CASSTRTGLQPQHF
-,-,TRBV5-1,CASSLPDTYEQYF
TRBJ2-7,-,TRBV28,CASIPAGQSSYEQYF
TRBJ2-7,TRBD2,TRBV7-2,CASSPRRGGGAYYEQYF
TRBJ1-2,TRBD1,TRBV5-1,CASSSRQGAYGYTF
TRBJ2-1,-,TRBV5-6,CASSLELSSSYNEQFF
TRBJ1-5,TRBD1,TRBV6-4,CASVTGTRKYSNQPQHF
TRBJ2-3,-,TRBV29-1,CSVDGGDTQYF
TRBJ2-1,TRBD2,TRBV5-4,CASSFGSGSSYNEQFF